This T cell receptor beta chain originates from a study of T and B cells in COVID-19 patients. BIOMED2 TRB-A/B primer pools were used in multiplex TRB PCR. TCRdb recomputed calls from the multiplex PCR reads with MiXCR, one row per CDR3 protein. The sample has about 6,400 distinct CDR3 sequences, approximately 26% seen once. The table lists this clonotype with a few counts. Blood genomic DNA input for TRB amplification was roughly 250-550 ng. Unmatched junction bases numbered 12, after V lost 2 bases and J lost 10 bases. CDR3 length: 16 residues. Germline loops: CDR1 SGHTA, CDR2 FQGNSA. The sequence was obtained from a human donor with active COVID-19. V gene TRBV7-2 combines with J gene TRBJ2-1, with 9 bases matching TRBD2. The sample taken for sequencing was blood. The CDR3 protein is CASSLSKRGAHGEQFF. DNA of the CDR3: TGTGCCAGCAGCTTATCCAAGCGGGGGGCCCACGGGGAGCAGTTCTTC.